These 9 T cell receptor beta chains were sequenced from one sample in a study of T cell responses to AZD1222 COVID-19 vaccine. The method was immunoSEQ multiplex PCR; TCRdb's version includes in-frame clones alone and lacks a portion of them. There are about 110,000 clones in the sample; about nine tenths occur only once, and around 7.6% lies in the top ten. The sequencing here drew on peripheral blood, taken 28 days after the second AZD1222 dose. Receptors originate from an adult who received the AZD1222 COVID-19 vaccine.

The chain recombines TRBV5-1 with TRBJ1-1; D ambiguous. The V gene lost 8 bases and the J gene lost 6 bases, with 14 bases spanning the gap. CDR1 SGHRS and CDR2 YFSETQ come from the germline V gene. CDR3 size: 12 residues. DNA for the CDR3: TGCGCCAGTGGGGAATTCAGGCCTGAAGCTTTCTTT. Protein sequence: CASGEFRPEAFF.

The chain joins TRBV28 to TRBJ2-7; 9 positions match TRBD1. With V trimmed by 5 bases and J by 3 bases, 5 bases remained unmatched. CDR1 and CDR2 (germline): MDHEN, SYDVKM. This CDR3 is built from 14 residues. CDR3 nucleotides: TGTGCCAGCAGTCAACCGGGACAGGGCTACGAGCAGTACTTC. Its translation is CASSQPGQGYEQYF.

This clone has a handful of counts. The rearrangement uses TRBV6-5 and TRBJ1-2; 8 nucleotides align to TRBD1. The CDR3 loop spans 14 amino acids. J lost 7 bases, V lost 1 base, and 5 bases had no gene match. Germline V gene lookup returns CDR1 MNHEY and CDR2 SVGAGI. The CDR3 is CASSYLQGAGGYTF. The CDR3 DNA is TGTGCCAGCAGTTACTTGCAGGGGGCAGGTGGCTACACCTTC.

This rearrangement joins TRBV3-1 (or the pseudogene TRBV3-2) to TRBJ2-3, with D uncertain. The length of the CDR3 is 12 residues. V shed 5 bases and J shed 2 bases, with 5 bases lying between them. The germline V gene encodes CDR1 LGHDT and CDR2 YNNKEL (reference sequence). CDR3 region: CASSYNTDTQYF. CDR3 DNA: TGTGCCAGCAGCTACAACACAGATACGCAGTATTTT.

This chain connects TRBV15 to TRBJ2-7, with TRBD2 matching over 11 bases. The V and J ends lost 0 bases and 3 bases, in that order; junction bases with no gene match: 4. The CDR3 contains 16 residues. Germline V CDR1 and CDR2: LNHNV, YYDKDF (reference sequence). The CDR3 sequence is CATSRDLTSGGYEQYF. CDR3 coding DNA: TGTGCCACCAGCAGAGATCTCACTAGCGGGGGCTACGAGCAGTACTTC.

The chain joins TRBV7-9 to TRBJ1-1; no clear D gene. The germline CDR1 and CDR2 sequences are SEHNR and FQNEAQ (reference sequence). The CDR3 totals 12 residues. Trimming stripped 5 bases from V and 4 bases from J, with 8 bases between. The CDR3 DNA reads TGTGCCAGCAGCCCTCAGACCACTGAAGCTTTCTTT. Protein: CASSPQTTEAFF.

The J gene is TRBJ1-4, the V gene TRBV19; unclear D gene. This CDR3 is 16 amino acids long. Germline V gene sequence: CDR1 LNHDA, CDR2 SQIVND (reference sequence). V was trimmed by 7 bases and J by 2 bases, leaving 17 bases between them. Here the CDR3 DNA reads TGTGCCAGTATGCCACCGTACGGACGGACTAATGAAAAACTGTTTTTT. It yields the protein CASMPPYGRTNEKLFF.

This chain connects TRBV7-9 to TRBJ2-7; D is ambiguous. CDR1 SEHNR and CDR2 FQNEAQ come from the germline V gene (reference sequence). This CDR3 spans 15 amino acids. The germline V and J ends were trimmed by 1 base and 3 bases, with 13 bases remaining between them. The CDR3 spells CASSLVGENDYEQYF. The CDR3 nucleotides are TGTGCCAGCAGCTTAGTAGGAGAAAATGACTACGAGCAGTACTTC.

This chain links TRBV19 with TRBJ1-5; 9 bases are a match to TRBD1. This CDR3 contains 15 residues. V lost 8 bases, J lost 3 bases, and 8 bases stayed unmatched. The germline CDR1 and CDR2 sequences are LNHDA and SQIVND (reference sequence). CDR3 in DNA: TGTGCCAGTTCCCGGACAGGGGACTTCAATCAGCCCCAGCATTTT. It codes for CASSRTGDFNQPQHF.